This T cell receptor (beta chain) was recorded in a study of T cell responses to AZD1222 COVID-19 vaccine (dated by TCRdb to the early 2020s). Describing the broader study: TCR sequencing covered 233 trial participants: approximately 200 given two doses of AZD1222 and 26 given two doses of MenACWY control vaccine. Trial participants were enrolled by age into 18-55, 56-69 and 70-plus year subgroups, with roughly 150, 30 and 60 TCR-sequenced participants respectively.

Measured from the cysteine to the phenylalanine, the CDR3 is 14 residues long. The retained sequence is limited to the CDR3, 42 bases, with the frame set at the first base. Per the germline V gene (reference sequence), SEHNR is the CDR1 and FQNEAQ is the CDR2. V drops 0 bases and J drops 8 bases, leaving 11 bases in between. The paper as a whole reports these results and caveats: Conclusions about previously exposed vaccinees were limited because only six AZD1222 recipients were SARS-CoV-2 seropositive at baseline. CD4 TCRs associated with the vaccine covered the entire spike protein, and the dominant responses were in regions 160-218 and 743-854. Reportedly, almost half of the unique spike-specific TCRs recognized epitopes lying outside the regions that are mutated in the B.1.351 and B.1.1.7 variants. Participants were mostly white British, with more females than males. The authors suggested clonal diversity may have been underestimated. Because no day 14 peak-response samples were available, repertoires were characterized only after the peak T cell response. After two AZD1222 doses, spike-specific TCR breadth and depth were significantly higher than at day 0 and than in MenACWY recipients. In the small 56-69-year group, the increase in depth fell short of significance, most likely because of low power.

Note on this clone: There is no known antigen for this receptor. No much larger clonotype is one base removed from it; base qualities were not supplied.

The CDR3 regions of human TCRbeta chains were analyzed by immunosequencing. On the study's bioinformatics: Repertoire TCRs were checked for matches against a reference library of SARS-CoV-2-specific TCRs that had been generated using the MIRA antigen-specificity platform. Breadth meant the fraction of unique TCRs that were SARS-CoV-2-associated, whereas depth meant the fraction of total T cells that were SARS-CoV-2-associated. Each spike-specific TCR was assigned to its reactive spike region and to a CD4 or CD8 class using the MIRA data. Log10-transformed breadth and depth values were compared by one-way ANOVA with Sidak's multiple comparisons tests. Sourced from immuneACCESS, this table was stored by TCRdb with only in-frame sequences that have V and J called. A share of the clones is absent; for the studies checked, an unresolved V gene accounts for under half, and the remainder has no known explanation. V and J calls and clone size are those listed in that table; D and trimming were worked out from the DNA. The sample table records about 150,000 clones; approximately 91% of these occur just once. The ten largest make up less than 2% of the sample.

Reading the label with the study, this specimen's time point is: about 28 days (+/-7) after the second vaccine dose. AZD1222 recipients given second doses at about 4 weeks or at about 12 weeks were pooled, since spike-specific TCR depth and breadth were not found to differ between the two schedules. Samples from vaccinated people were obtained from the UK trials COV001 and COV002, which included a single-blind randomized controlled phase 2/3 trial of AZD1222 (ChAdOx1 nCoV-19) in healthy adults. For TCRbeta chain sequencing, PBMC samples were collected from trial participants at day 0 and at day 28 after the second dose.

The sample consisted of peripheral blood, taken 28 days after the second AZD1222 dose. The receptor was isolated from an adult who received the AZD1222 COVID-19 vaccine. The chain uses TRBV7-9 and TRBJ2-1, and TRBD2 may be the D gene, going by 7 matching bases. The CDR3 has the sequence CASSLAGGHYEQFF. In nucleotide form, the sequence is TGTGCCAGCAGCTTAGCGGGGGGGCACTATGAGCAGTTCTTC.